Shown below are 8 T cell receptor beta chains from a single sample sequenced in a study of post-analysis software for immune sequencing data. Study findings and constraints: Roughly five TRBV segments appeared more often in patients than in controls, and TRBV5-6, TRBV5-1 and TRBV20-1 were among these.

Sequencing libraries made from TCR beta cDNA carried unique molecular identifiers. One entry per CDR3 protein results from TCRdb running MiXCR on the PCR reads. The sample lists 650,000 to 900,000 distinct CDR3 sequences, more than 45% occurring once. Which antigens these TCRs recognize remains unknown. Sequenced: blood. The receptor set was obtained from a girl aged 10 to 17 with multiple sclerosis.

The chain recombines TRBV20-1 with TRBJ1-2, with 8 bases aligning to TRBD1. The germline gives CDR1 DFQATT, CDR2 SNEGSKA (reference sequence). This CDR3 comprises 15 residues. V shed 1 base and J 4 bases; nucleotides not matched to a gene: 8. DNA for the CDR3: TGCAGTGCTAGAGGTTCCGGCAGGGGGCCCTATGGCTACACCTTC. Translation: CSARGSGRGPYGYTF.

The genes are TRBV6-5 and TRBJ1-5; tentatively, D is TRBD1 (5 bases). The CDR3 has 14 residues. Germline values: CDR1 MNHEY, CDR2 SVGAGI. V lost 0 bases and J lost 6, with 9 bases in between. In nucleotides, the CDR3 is TGTGCCAGCAGTTACTCGGGGGGTACTCAGCCCCAGCATTTT. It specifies CASSYSGGTQPQHF.

For the CDR3, the DNA is TGTGCCAGCAGAGGGACACCAGCAACTAATGAAAAACTGTTTTTT. Protein product: CASRGTPATNEKLFF. This chain connects TRBV6-5 to TRBJ1-4; possibly TRBD1 for D (6 bases). The CDR3 covers 15 residues. CDR1 and CDR2 (germline): MNHEY, SVGAGI. V gave up 6 bases and J gave up 0 bases, with 11 bases separating them.

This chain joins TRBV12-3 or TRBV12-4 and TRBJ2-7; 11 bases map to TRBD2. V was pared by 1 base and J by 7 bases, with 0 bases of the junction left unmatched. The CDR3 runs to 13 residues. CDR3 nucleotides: TGTGCCAGCAGTTTAGTAGCGGGAGGGGAGCAGTACTTC. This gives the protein CASSLVAGGEQYF.

CDR3 coding DNA: TGTGCCAGCAGCTTAGGGGCGAGAGGGAACTCCTACAATGAGCAGTTCTTC. Its protein product is CASSLGARGNSYNEQFF. The chain carries TRBV7-9 and TRBJ2-1; maybe TRBD2 (5 bases). This CDR3 contains 17 residues. The germline gives CDR1 SEHNR, CDR2 FQNEAQ (reference sequence). V gave up 1 base and J gave up 0 bases, with 13 bases separating them. Supplemented by reference TRBV7-9 and TRBJ2-1, the full variable domain reads DTGVSQNPRHKITKRGQNVTFRCDPISEHNRLYWYRQTLGQGPEFLTYFQNEAQLEKSRLLSDRFSAERPKGSFSTLEIQRTEQGDSAMYLCASSLGARGNSYNEQFFGPGTRLTVL.

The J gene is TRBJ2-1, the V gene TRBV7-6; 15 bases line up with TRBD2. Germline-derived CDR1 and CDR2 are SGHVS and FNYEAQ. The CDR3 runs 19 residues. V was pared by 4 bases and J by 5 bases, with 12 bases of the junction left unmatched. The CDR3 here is CASSSVTGTSGRPDNEQFF. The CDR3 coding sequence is TGTGCCAGCAGCTCGGTCACCGGGACTAGCGGGAGGCCCGACAATGAGCAGTTCTTC.

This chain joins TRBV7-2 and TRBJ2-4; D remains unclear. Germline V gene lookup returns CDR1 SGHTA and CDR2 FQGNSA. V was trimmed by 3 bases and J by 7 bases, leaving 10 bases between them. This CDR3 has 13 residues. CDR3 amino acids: CASSLAVGNIQYF. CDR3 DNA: TGTGCCAGCAGCTTGGCGGTGGGGAACATTCAGTACTTC.

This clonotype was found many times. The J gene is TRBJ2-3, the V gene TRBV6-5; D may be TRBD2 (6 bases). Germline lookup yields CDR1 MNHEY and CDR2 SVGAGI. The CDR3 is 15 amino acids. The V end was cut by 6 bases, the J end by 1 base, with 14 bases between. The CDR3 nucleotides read TGTGCCAGCAGACCGATGGGGGAGGGCACAGATACGCAGTATTTT. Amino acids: CASRPMGEGTDTQYF.